This passage covers 10 T cell receptor beta chains from one sample sequenced in a study of blood T cells in healthy people across ages. Together with a sample-barcoded 5' primer, a J-beta primer mix was included in a second PCR lasting about 6 to 11 cycles. TCRdb used MiXCR to reprocess the 5' RACE reads, holding one entry per CDR3 protein. The profile shows 550,000 to 650,000 distinct CDR3 sequences, roughly 30% of them singletons. The sample comprised blood. The receptors shown here come from a woman at least 80 years old in good health.

The sample holds a few counts of this clonotype. This chain uses TRBV27 with TRBJ2-7; D not resolved. The V end lost 5 bases, the J end lost 4 bases, and 12 bases lay between the germline ends. The CDR3 is 13 residues long. CDR1 is MNHEY, CDR2 SMNVEV, per germline (reference sequence). This CDR3 is CASSIGLGYEQYF. The DNA for the CDR3 is TGTGCCAGCAGTATCGGTCTGGGGTACGAGCAGTACTTC.

This sequence joins TRBV7-2 and TRBJ1-2; maybe TRBD1 (5 bases). Per the germline V gene, CDR1 is SGHTA and CDR2 is FQGNSA. The CDR3 runs 15 residues. Trimming removed 5 bases from V and 1 base from J, with 14 bases in between. CDR3 sequence: CASSLTRQNNYGYTF. The CDR3 DNA follows: TGTGCCAGCAGCCTAACTAGACAGAATAACTATGGCTACACCTTC.

Worth noting for this clonotype: A junction boundary mismatches the germline segment, possibly from a read error. J is TRBJ2-3 and V is TRBV6-6; D may match TRBD1 or TRBD2 (6 bases each). In germline, CDR1 is MNHNY, CDR2 SVGAGI (reference sequence). The CDR3 consists of 15 residues. Here the CDR3 reads CASSYSRGVRDMQYF. CDR3 DNA: TGTGCCAGCAGTTATTCGAGGGGGGTGAGGGATATGCAGTATTTT.

The sample holds a few counts of this clonotype. A much bigger clone sits one base away, suggesting this may be a read error. The chain links TRBV7-9 to TRBJ2-1; D could derive from TRBD1 or TRBD2 (5 bases each). The DNA matches TRBJ2-7 better at its end, which makes the J call doubtful. Germline-derived CDR1 and CDR2 are SEHNR and FQNEAQ (reference sequence). The CDR3 has 15 residues. The CDR3 loop is CASSRGSPDYNEQYF. The DNA for the CDR3 is TGTGCCAGCAGCCGGGGCAGTCCCGACTACAATGAGCAGTACTTC.

About this clonotype itself: A much more abundant neighbour one base away suggests this may be a read error. In DNA form, the CDR3 reads TGTACCAGCAGCCAGCGACAGGGGCCGGACTATGGCTACACCTTC. Translated, it gives CTSSQRQGPDYGYTF. The chain combines TRBV4-2 with TRBJ1-2; 8 bases align to TRBD1. The germline V gene encodes CDR1 LGHNA and CDR2 YNFKEQ. CDR3 length: 15 residues.

In this sample, this clonotype turned up many times. This rearrangement joins TRBV20-1 to TRBJ1-2; D ambiguous. This CDR3 comprises 12 residues. V was cut by 0 bases and J by 6 bases, with 8 bases left in between. Germline V lookup: CDR1 DFQATT, CDR2 SNEGSKA (reference sequence). The CDR3 nucleotides read TGCAGTGCTAGAGACCCAGGCCATGGCTACACCTTC. Residues: CSARDPGHGYTF.

This clonotype came up a few times. A read error is possible here, since a much larger clone lies one base away. This chain joins TRBV20-1 and TRBJ2-5; D unclear. The CDR3 length is 11 residues. Germline assignment: CDR1 DFQATT and CDR2 SNEGSKA (reference sequence). CDR3 protein: CRARPEETQYF. CDR3 in DNA: TGCAGGGCTAGACCCGAGGAGACCCAGTACTTC.

This clonotype showed up many times. This chain connects TRBV4-3 to TRBJ1-6; 7 bases fit TRBD1. The CDR3 totals 17 residues. CDR1 LGHNA and CDR2 YSLEER come from the germline V gene. V lost 0 bases, J lost 6 bases, and 8 bases stayed unmatched. In nucleotides, the CDR3 is TGCGCCAGCAGCCAAGATGGGGGGACAGCAACTAATTCACCCCTCCACTTT. This sequence encodes CASSQDGGTATNSPLHF.

In its sample, this clonotype was seen many times. This sequence joins TRBV7-9 and TRBJ2-7; D ambiguous. Germline V gene sequence: CDR1 SEHNR, CDR2 FQNEAQ (reference sequence). The germline V and J ends were trimmed by 0 bases and 3 bases, with 9 bases remaining between them. This CDR3 is 14 amino acids long. The CDR3 DNA reads TGTGCCAGCAGCTTAGCGCTCGGAGACTACGAGCAGTACTTC. Amino acid sequence: CASSLALGDYEQYF.

Concerning this clonotype itself: A read error may be the cause here, since a much bigger clone is one base away. Written as DNA, the CDR3 is TGTGCCAGCGGGGGACAGGGCCCCTTATCCTACAATGAGCAGTACTTC. Encoded protein: CASGGQGPLSYNEQYF. The rearrangement joins TRBV2 to TRBJ2-1; TRBD1 matches at 9 bases. The tail of the sequence fits TRBJ2-7 better, so the J call may be wrong. The germline V gene encodes CDR1 SNHLY and CDR2 FYNNEI. The CDR3 covers 16 residues.